The 31 T cell receptor beta chains given below trace back to one sample, sequenced in a study of cytomegalovirus exposure and HLA in healthy donors. It was with 60 Vbeta and 13 Jbeta primers that the PCR ran. Produced via immunoSEQ multiplex PCR; TCRdb's table is partial and in-frame only. The sample holds 150,000 to 200,000 clones, roughly four fifths seen once. The sequencing input was PBMCs. All receptors derive from a young woman in good health and CMV-seronegative.

This sequence joins TRBV7-2 and TRBJ2-5, with 8 bases fitting TRBD1. The CDR3 consists of 15 residues. CDR1 and CDR2 (germline): SGHTA, FQGNSA. With 5 bases clipped from V and 5 bases from J, the junction kept 10 bases outside the gene matches. CDR3 residues: CASSPDRDPRETQYF. CDR3 in DNA: TGTGCCAGCAGCCCGGACAGGGATCCTAGGGAGACCCAGTACTTC.

The CDR3 nucleotides are TGTGCCAGCAGCTTAAATGGGGCTACCAGCTATGGCTACACCTTC. It is translated as CASSLNGATSYGYTF. V and J are TRBV11-2 and TRBJ1-2, with D possibly being TRBD1 (5 bases). Germline CDR1 and CDR2: SGHAT and FQNNGV. The CDR3 is made up of 15 amino acids. With 2 bases removed from V and 4 bases from J, the gap between germline ends came to 14 bases.

The CDR3 reads CASSKTGLHYEQYV. Here the CDR3 DNA reads TGTGCCAGCAGCAAAACGGGACTCCACTACGAGCAGTACGTC. The chain is built from TRBV21-1 and TRBJ2-7; TRBD2 reflects the table's D call only, with no check against the DNA. TRBV21-1 is reported as a pseudogene. The CDR3 has 14 residues.

The chain combines TRBV18 with TRBJ1-5; 7 nucleotides align to TRBD1. The CDR3 runs 15 residues. CDR1 KGHSH and CDR2 LQKENI come from the germline V gene. Trimming took 3 bases from V and 2 from J; bases not matched to a gene: 4. CDR3 in DNA: TGTGCCAGCTCACCGGGACAGTTGGGCAATCAGCCCCAGCATTTT. Translating it yields CASSPGQLGNQPQHF.

The genes are TRBV27 and TRBJ2-4; 7 positions agree with TRBD1. In germline, CDR1 is MNHEY, CDR2 SMNVEV (reference sequence). Trimming at V came to 0 bases and at J to 0 bases, leaving 14 bases not matched to a gene. The CDR3 loop spans 20 amino acids. The CDR3 coding sequence is TGTGCCAGCAGTTTATCGGGCCGGGACAGCCAAGACCTAGCCAAAAACATTCAGTACTTC. Translated: CASSLSGRDSQDLAKNIQYF.

The V and J genes are TRBV28 and TRBJ1-2; 8 positions agree with TRBD1. CDR1 and CDR2 from the germline V gene are MDHEN and SYDVKM. J was trimmed by 8 bases and V by 6 bases; bases with no gene match: 17. The length of the CDR3 is 16 residues. The CDR3 nucleotides read TGTGCCAGCAGACCCTTGACAGGGGCGGTGATGTACGGCTACACCTTC. This encodes CASRPLTGAVMYGYTF.

This clone came up a few times. The chain carries TRBV6-5 and TRBJ2-1; 11 bases are shared with TRBD2. CDR1 is MNHEY and CDR2 is SVGAGI in the germline V gene. J lost 8 bases, V lost 4 bases, and 7 bases had no gene match. This CDR3 has 15 residues. CDR3 residues: CASSSPGLAVYEQFF. The DNA for the CDR3 is TGTGCCAGCAGTTCCCCGGGACTAGCGGTATATGAGCAGTTCTTC.

The chain couples TRBV18 to TRBJ2-7; no firm D call. Trimming took 4 bases from V and 3 from J, leaving 10 bases between them. Germline loops: CDR1 KGHSH, CDR2 LQKENI. This CDR3 contains 13 residues. Here the CDR3 DNA reads TGTGCCAGCTCACTTGACCGAGGCTACGAGCAGTACGTC. Its translation: CASSLDRGYEQYV.

The chain uses TRBV21-1 and TRBJ1-5. TRBV21-1 is deemed a pseudogene. The CDR3 runs to 13 residues. DNA for the CDR3: TGTGCCAGCAGCAAAAGGGGGGGCCAGCCCCAGCATTTT. Its protein product is CASSKRGGQPQHF.

The rearrangement joins TRBV28 to TRBJ2-7, with D possibly being TRBD2 (5 bases). V gave up 2 bases and J gave up 2 bases, with 7 bases separating them. The CDR3 runs to 13 residues. Germline V gives CDR1 MDHEN, CDR2 SYDVKM. The CDR3 sequence: CASSLVGAYEQYF. The DNA of the CDR3 is TGTGCCAGCAGTTTAGTGGGAGCCTACGAGCAGTACTTC.

CDR3 bases: TGTGCCAGCAGCCAAGGAGGAGGTGGGAGTGGATTCGAGCAGTACTTC. Its protein product is CASSQGGGGSGFEQYF. The chain couples TRBV4-2 to TRBJ2-7, with D perhaps TRBD2 (5 bases). Between the trimmed V and J ends, which lost 1 base and 6 bases, there was a span of 19 bases. Germline CDR1 and CDR2: LGHNA and YNFKEQ. CDR3 length equals 16 residues.

This clone was seen once. The chain has TRBV5-3 and TRBJ1-5; D is undetermined. TRBV5-3 is assigned to the ORF class and has an uncertain function. V was shortened by 0 bases and J by 0 bases, with 7 bases between the two germline ends. CDR3 length equals 15 residues. CDR3 coding DNA: TGTGCCAGAAGCTTGGCAGAATTTAGCAATCAGCCCCAGCATTTT. It codes for CARSLAEFSNQPQHF.

The chain uses TRBV7-9 and TRBJ2-2, with 11 bases matching TRBD2. Germline lookup yields CDR1 SEHNR and CDR2 FQNEAQ (reference sequence). The CDR3 is made up of 17 amino acids. Losses at the gene ends were 5 bases for V and 0 bases for J; bases not matched to a gene: 5. CDR3 sequence (DNA): TGTGCCAGCAGCCCGAGACTAGCGGGGACGAACACCGGGGAGCTGTTTTTT. It specifies CASSPRLAGTNTGELFF.

The rearrangement uses TRBV7-9 and TRBJ2-5; tentatively, D is TRBD1 (6 bases). Germline CDR1 reads SEHNR; CDR2 reads FQNEAQ (reference sequence). CDR3 length equals 15 residues. V was pared by 1 base and J by 4 bases, with 13 bases between. The DNA for the CDR3 is TGTGCCAGCAGCTTAGAGGTGGGGGCAGGAGAGACCCAGTACTTC. Translating it yields CASSLEVGAGETQYF.

The chain joins TRBV6-5 to TRBJ1-3; possible D gene TRBD1, 6 bases. V lost 6 bases to trimming and J lost 2 bases, with 11 bases between them. Germline V lookup: CDR1 MNHEY, CDR2 SVGAGI. The CDR3 consists of 14 residues. CDR3 DNA: TGTGCCAGCAGACTCAGGGGTACTGGAAACACCATATATTTT. Its translation is CASRLRGTGNTIYF.

This clone has a handful of counts. The chain recombines TRBV27 with TRBJ1-1, with D unresolved. V was cut by 1 base and J by 3 bases, with 18 bases left in between. From germline, CDR1 is MNHEY and CDR2 SMNVEV (reference sequence). This CDR3 has 17 residues. CDR3 sequence reads: CASSLFRRRPRDTEAFF. CDR3 in DNA: TGTGCCAGCAGTTTATTTCGCCGCAGGCCGAGGGACACTGAAGCTTTCTTT.

The V and J genes are TRBV4-3 and TRBJ2-5; perhaps TRBD1 as D (5 bases). Germline CDR1 and CDR2: LGHNA and YSLEER. Between the trimmed V and J ends, which lost 1 base and 6 bases, there was a span of 15 bases. The CDR3 has 15 amino acids. CDR3 DNA: TGCGCCAGCAGCCAAGTATTGGACACCCGAAAGACCCAGTACTTC. It yields the protein CASSQVLDTRKTQYF.

The gene calls are TRBV12-5 and TRBJ2-7; D perhaps matches TRBD1 (8 bases). The CDR3 runs 17 residues. Deletions cut 5 bases from V and 7 bases from J, with 27 bases between. Germline V lookup: CDR1 LGHNT, CDR2 FRNRAP. The CDR3 protein is CASGQTGAAGTFGEQYV. The CDR3 DNA reads TGTGCTAGTGGTCAGACAGGGGCAGCGGGAACTTTCGGGGAGCAGTACGTC.

V gene TRBV28 combines with J gene TRBJ2-3; D gene unclear. Per the germline V gene, CDR1 is MDHEN and CDR2 is SYDVKM. Trimming shortened V by 4 bases and J by 4 bases, and 12 bases separated the two germline ends. The CDR3 totals 14 residues. The CDR3 here is CASSSEPDADTQYF. As DNA, the CDR3 is TGTGCCAGCAGTTCGGAGCCAGACGCAGATACGCAGTATTTT.

This chain links TRBV11-2 with TRBJ2-7, with TRBD1 as a possible D gene (5 bases). The V gene lost 3 bases and the J gene lost 6 bases, with 9 bases spanning the gap. Germline V gives CDR1 SGHAT, CDR2 FQNNGV. This CDR3 has 12 amino acids. CDR3 sequence reads: CASSFAGFEQYF. The DNA for the CDR3 is TGTGCCAGCAGCTTCGCAGGGTTCGAGCAGTACTTC. The variable domain in full, completed from reference TRBV11-2 and TRBJ2-7, reads EAGVAQSPRYKIIEKRQSVAFWCNPISGHATLYWYQQILGQGPKLLIQFQNNGVVDDSQLPKDRFSAERLKGVDSTLKIQPAKLEDSAVYLCASSFAGFEQYFGPGTRLTVT.

This clone was seen more than once but under ten times. The rearrangement joins TRBV6-1 to TRBJ1-1, with D perhaps TRBD1 (6 bases). Germline-derived CDR1 and CDR2 are MNHNS and SASEGT. V lost 6 bases and J lost 1, with 9 bases in between. The CDR3 length is 13 residues. This CDR3 reads CASRGTQNTEAFF. The CDR3 nucleotides read TGTGCCAGCAGGGGGACACAGAACACTGAAGCTTTCTTT.

The V and J genes are TRBV6-1 and TRBJ1-5; D is unclear. V was pared by 1 base and J by 2 bases, with 12 bases between. Germline V lookup: CDR1 MNHNS, CDR2 SASEGT. The CDR3 runs 16 residues. In DNA, the CDR3 is TGTGCCAGCAGTGAAGTTTCCAGGCCTCGCAATCAGCCCCAGCATTTT. It yields the protein CASSEVSRPRNQPQHF.

The chain links TRBV27 to TRBJ2-2; TRBD1 might be the D (6 bases). The germline V and J ends were trimmed by 4 bases and 0 bases, with 18 bases remaining between them. This CDR3 has 18 amino acids. Looked up from germline, CDR1 is MNHEY and CDR2 is SMNVEV (reference sequence). CDR3 loop: CASSSLWGLDANTGELFF. CDR3 bases: TGTGCCAGCAGTTCCCTCTGGGGGCTCGACGCGAACACCGGGGAGCTGTTTTTT.

DNA of the CDR3: TGTGCCTGGAGTGCGACAGGATTTAGGGGTGTGGGCTTTGGAAACACCATATATTTT. It encodes CAWSATGFRGVGFGNTIYF. The genes are TRBV30 and TRBJ1-3; possibly TRBD1 for D (6 bases). This CDR3 region has 19 residues. Germline values: CDR1 GTSNPN, CDR2 SVGIG (reference sequence). Trimming removed 1 base at V and 3 bases at J, with 25 bases between.

This clone has just a few counts. The V call is TRBV5-1, the J call TRBJ2-7; possibly TRBD2 for D (5 bases). Trimming shortened V by 2 bases and J by 9 bases, and 15 bases separated the two germline ends. CDR3 length: 13 residues. Germline V gene sequence: CDR1 SGHRS, CDR2 YFSETQ. The CDR3 protein is CASSLSGLSSQYF. Written as DNA, the CDR3 is TGCGCCAGCAGCTTATCAGGACTCTCTTCGCAGTACTTC.

Only a few counts were recorded for this clone. This chain joins TRBV9 and TRBJ1-3; 7 nucleotides align to TRBD1. CDR3 length: 13 amino acids. Germline trimming cut 3 bases from V and 4 bases from J; bases unmatched to any gene: 1. CDR1 is SGDLS, CDR2 YYNGEE, per germline. The CDR3 region has the DNA TGTGCCAGCAGCGCGACAGGGGGAAACACCATATATTTT. Amino acid sequence: CASSATGGNTIYF.

The J gene is TRBJ2-1, the V gene TRBV5-8; 7 bases align to TRBD2. CDR1 SGHTS and CDR2 YDEGEE come from the germline V gene. Trimming removed 4 bases from V and 10 bases from J; junction bases left unmatched: 8. This CDR3 is 13 amino acids long. CDR3 residues: CASSTGLGGEQFF. The CDR3 coding sequence is TGTGCCAGCAGCACAGGACTAGGTGGGGAGCAGTTCTTC.

This chain uses TRBV2 with TRBJ2-7; D gene uncertain. CDR3 length: 15 residues. Per the germline V gene, CDR1 is SNHLY and CDR2 is FYNNEI. The V end lost 6 bases, the J end lost 3 bases, and 18 bases lay between the germline ends. In DNA, the CDR3 is TGTGCCAGCAGGCTCGAGTTGATCTGGGACTACGAGCAGTACGTC. Encoded protein: CASRLELIWDYEQYV.

The rearrangement links TRBV10-2 to TRBJ2-2; 12 positions match TRBD2. The CDR3 totals 17 residues. Germline trimming cut 4 bases from V and 6 bases from J; bases unmatched to any gene: 9. Germline V gene data show CDR1 as WSHSY and CDR2 as SAAADI. Written as DNA, the CDR3 is TGCGCCAGCAGTGCCCGGACTAGCGGGATTGGGCCCGGGGAGCTGTTTTTT. It is translated as CASSARTSGIGPGELFF.

The CDR3 nucleotides are TGTGCTAGTGGTGCCTTGGGACTAGCGGGGGCCAGCTCCTACAATGAGCAGTTCTTC. Translated, it gives CASGALGLAGASSYNEQFF. J is TRBJ2-1 and V is TRBV12-5, with 14 bases lining up with TRBD2. Germline values: CDR1 LGHNT, CDR2 FRNRAP. The CDR3 length is 19 residues. J was trimmed by 0 bases and V by 5 bases; bases with no gene match: 9.

V gene TRBV5-4 combines with J gene TRBJ1-1; TRBD1 aligns across 12 bases. This CDR3 spans 15 amino acids. After removal of 3 bases from V and 7 bases from J, the junction contained 7 bases not matched to a gene. Germline assignment: CDR1 SGHNT and CDR2 YYREEE (reference sequence). The CDR3 protein is CASSYSGTGGSEAFF. CDR3 DNA: TGTGCCAGCAGCTACTCGGGGACAGGGGGCAGTGAAGCTTTCTTT.